The 19 T cell receptor beta chains in this list originate from one sample, sequenced in a study of shared clonotypes between healthy human individuals. Assay used: immunoSEQ multiplex PCR; TCRdb lists only in-frame clones, some missing. The sample records some 500,000 clones, roughly 95% being singletons. The sample taken for sequencing was naive CD4+ T cells sorted from blood. Subset denoted: CD45RA+ positively selected. The receptors were sampled from a woman aged 25-40 years in good health.

Remarks on this clone: Additional DNA sequences in this sample encode the identical CDR3. The V and J genes are TRBV6-5 and TRBJ1-1, with D unresolved. Trimming cost V 0 bases and J 4 bases, with 6 bases left between them. Per germline, CDR1 MNHEY and CDR2 SVGAGI. The CDR3 runs 13 residues. The DNA for the CDR3 is TGTGCCAGCAGTTACTCGACGGGCACTGAAGCTTTCTTT. Residues: CASSYSTGTEAFF.

This clone appeared a single time. The chain uses TRBV7-2 and TRBJ2-1; D gene uncertain. CDR1 SGHTA and CDR2 FQGNSA come from the germline V gene. V was pared by 2 bases and J by 8 bases, with 10 bases between. CDR3 length: 13 amino acids. The CDR3 sequence: CASSLSGFYEQFF. The CDR3 DNA sequence: TGTGCCAGCAGCTTAAGTGGTTTCTATGAGCAGTTCTTC.

About this clone: Other nucleotide sequences from this sample produce the same CDR3. The V gene is TRBV27, the J gene TRBJ1-3, with TRBD1 matching 7 bases. Trimming removed 4 bases from V and 2 bases from J; junction bases left unmatched: 2. CDR3 length equals 14 residues. Germline V gene sequence: CDR1 MNHEY, CDR2 SMNVEV (reference sequence). The CDR3 reads CASSSTGAGNTIYF. CDR3 nucleotides: TGTGCCAGCAGTTCAACAGGGGCTGGAAACACCATATATTTT.

This chain joins TRBV10-3 and TRBJ2-7; weak D call: TRBD1 (6 bases). CDR1 and CDR2 from the germline V gene are ENHRY and SYGVKD. The CDR3 contains 15 residues. The V gene lost 3 bases and the J gene lost 5 bases, with 17 bases spanning the gap. The CDR3 loop is CAISDSGLGADEQYF. The CDR3 DNA sequence: TGTGCCATCAGTGACTCGGGTCTGGGGGCCGACGAGCAGTACTTC.

This clone was picked up one time. One end of the junction fails to match germline, which may point to a read error. The chain employs TRBV5-1 and TRBJ2-3; TRBD2 agrees at 14 bases. CDR1 and CDR2 from the germline V gene are SGHRS and YFSETQ. CDR3 size: 17 residues. The CDR3 reads CASSLVGTSGSIDTQYF. CDR3 coding DNA: TGCGCCAGCAGCTTGGTTGGGACTAGCGGGAGCATAGATACGCAGTATTTT.

CDR3 sequence: CASSSSDSYEQYF. The DNA of the CDR3 is TGTGCCAGCAGCAGCAGTGACTCCTACGAGCAGTACTTC. The chain employs TRBV7-2 and TRBJ2-5; D ambiguous. The DNA end favors TRBJ2-7, so the J call may be wrong. This CDR3 contains 13 residues. Germline V gene data show CDR1 as SGHTA and CDR2 as FQGNSA.

This chain joins TRBV18 and TRBJ2-7, with D hard to call. The length of the CDR3 is 13 residues. V shed 2 bases and J shed 1 base, with 6 bases lying between them. CDR1 KGHSH and CDR2 LQKENI come from the germline V gene. The CDR3 reads CASSPSLSYEQYF. CDR3 nucleotide sequence: TGTGCCAGCTCACCAAGTCTATCCTACGAGCAGTACTTC.

Here the CDR3 reads CASSRNARVSTDTQYF. As DNA, the CDR3 is TGTGCCAGTAGTCGAAACGCTAGAGTAAGCACAGATACGCAGTATTTT. The V call is TRBV19, the J call TRBJ2-3, with D uncertain. The ends were cut back, 5 bases at V and 0 bases at J, with 15 bases in the middle. Germline assignment: CDR1 LNHDA and CDR2 SQIVND (reference sequence). CDR3 length: 16 amino acids.

The J gene is TRBJ2-5, the V gene TRBV10-3, with 8 nucleotides matching TRBD1. There are 14 residues in the CDR3. V shed 3 bases, J shed 0 bases, and the junction held 0 bases outside the gene matches. Germline-derived CDR1 and CDR2 are ENHRY and SYGVKD. The CDR3 sequence: CAISDRGHQETQYF. CDR3 DNA: TGTGCCATCAGTGACAGGGGGCACCAAGAGACCCAGTACTTC.

The chain recombines TRBV11-2 with TRBJ2-2; unclear D gene. Per the germline V gene, CDR1 is SGHAT and CDR2 is FQNNGV. The V and J ends lost 1 base and 7 bases respectively, with 7 bases between them. This CDR3 spans 13 amino acids. The CDR3 sequence is CASSLAGYGELFF. The CDR3 coding sequence is TGTGCCAGCAGCTTAGCGGGTTACGGGGAGCTGTTTTTT.

The gene calls are TRBV5-1 and TRBJ2-5, with D unclear. Germline V gene data show CDR1 as SGHRS and CDR2 as YFSETQ. This CDR3 has 13 residues. Deletions cut 0 bases from V and 4 bases from J, with 7 bases between. CDR3 nucleotide sequence: TGCGCCAGCAGCTTGGGGCTGAGAGAGACCCAGTACTTC. Translating gives CASSLGLRETQYF.

This chain connects TRBV28 to TRBJ1-3; D remains unclear. Germline-derived CDR1 and CDR2 are MDHEN and SYDVKM. This CDR3 has 13 residues. V was cut by 4 bases and J by 4 bases, with 8 bases left in between. For the CDR3, the DNA is TGTGCCAGCAGTTCGCTAGGGGGAAACACCATATATTTT. This translates into CASSSLGGNTIYF. Variable domain in full (rest from reference TRBV28 and TRBJ1-3): DVKVTQSSRYLVKRTGEKVFLECVQDMDHENMFWYRQDPGLGLRLIYFSYDVKMKEKGDIPEGYSVSREKKERFSLILESASTNQTSMYLCASSSLGGNTIYFGEGSWLTVV.

This rearrangement joins TRBV19 to TRBJ1-1; D gene unclear. The germline V gene has CDR1 LNHDA and CDR2 SQIVND (reference sequence). V lost 8 bases and J lost 3, with 13 bases in between. CDR3 length: 13 amino acids. CDR3 loop: CASGPGGHTEAFF. CDR3 nucleotides: TGTGCCAGTGGACCAGGAGGACACACTGAAGCTTTCTTT.

The chain recombines TRBV5-1 with TRBJ2-5; 14 bases are a match to TRBD2. V was clipped by 6 bases and J by 5 bases; unmatched bases: 6. The V gene's germline CDR1 is SGHRS and CDR2 YFSETQ. The CDR3 contains 15 residues. CDR3 amino acids: CASKGGLAGVETQYF. The CDR3 bases are TGCGCCAGCAAGGGGGGACTAGCGGGAGTCGAGACCCAGTACTTC.

The chain couples TRBV5-1 to TRBJ2-3, with TRBD2 as a possible D gene (6 bases). The CDR3 length is 14 residues. The germline V and J ends were trimmed by 0 bases and 5 bases, with 10 bases remaining between them. Germline values: CDR1 SGHRS, CDR2 YFSETQ. The CDR3 loop is CASSLGGKGDTQYF. Here the CDR3 DNA reads TGCGCCAGCAGCTTGGGCGGGAAGGGAGATACGCAGTATTTT.

The chain links TRBV6-6 to TRBJ1-4; D is unclear. This CDR3 contains 13 residues. The ends were cut back, 2 bases at V and 8 bases at J, with 9 bases in the middle. Germline values: CDR1 MNHNY, CDR2 SVGAGI (reference sequence). The CDR3 spells CASSYRQTEKLFF. The CDR3 region has the DNA TGTGCCAGCAGTTACAGGCAAACCGAAAAACTGTTTTTT.

This clone was seen only a few times. The V gene is TRBV5-5, the J gene TRBJ2-6; 7 bases map to TRBD1. Unmatched junction bases numbered 10, after V lost 4 bases and J lost 0 bases. The CDR3 has 18 amino acids. Germline lookup yields CDR1 SGHKS and CDR2 YYEKEE (reference sequence). CDR3 loop: CASSPAEGASSGANVLTF. The CDR3 DNA reads TGTGCCAGCAGCCCCGCCGAGGGGGCGAGCTCTGGGGCCAACGTCCTGACTTTC.

This rearrangement joins TRBV10-3 to TRBJ2-5; a possible D gene is TRBD1 (5 bases). CDR1 and CDR2 from the germline V gene are ENHRY and SYGVKD. With 1 base removed from V and 1 base from J, the gap between germline ends came to 7 bases. This CDR3 has 14 residues. The CDR3 coding sequence is TGTGCCATCAGTGAGTTAACAGGCCAAGAGACCCAGTACTTC. It codes for CAISELTGQETQYF.

The genes are TRBV28 and TRBJ1-1; 7 positions match TRBD1. The length of the CDR3 is 12 residues. Germline CDR1 and CDR2: MDHEN and SYDVKM. J lost 11 bases, V lost 6 bases, and 9 bases had no gene match. CDR3 DNA: TGTGCCAGCAGGACGACGGACAGGAGGGCTTTCTTT. It encodes CASRTTDRRAFF. The complete variable domain, with remaining parts taken from reference TRBV28 and TRBJ1-1, reads DVKVTQSSRYLVKRTGEKVFLECVQDMDHENMFWYRQDPGLGLRLIYFSYDVKMKEKGDIPEGYSVSREKKERFSLILESASTNQTSMYLCASRTTDRRAFFGQGTRLTVV.